This TCR beta chain was recovered during a study of blood T cell repertoires in COVID-19. The wider study: The United States, Italy and Spain provided the acute and convalescent COVID-19 samples.

Sequencing was performed with immunoSEQ multiplex PCR; in TCRdb, only in-frame clones are kept and a portion is missing. The data show 20,000 to 25,000 clones, approximately 88% seen once. Trimming took 5 bases from V and 3 from J; bases not matched to a gene: 8. Germline-derived CDR1 and CDR2 are LNHNV and YYDKDF (reference sequence). CDR3 length: 15 residues. Material: peripheral blood. The V and J genes are TRBV15 and TRBJ2-7; 9 bases map to TRBD1. This clonotype was sampled from a human donor with active COVID-19. The donor label of this sample is uncertain. The CDR3 nucleotides read TGTGCCACCAGCGGCGGGACAGGGTTTATCTACGAGCAGTACTTC. Amino acid sequence: CATSGGTGFIYEQYF.